Each of the 25 T cell receptor beta chains below was sequenced from the same sample in a study of T cell repertoires in cytomegalovirus infection. TCRdb re-derived calls from the reads in MiXCR, one entry per CDR3 protein. The sample has 200,000 to 300,000 distinct CDR3 sequences, around 15% seen once. The specimen was PBMCs. These receptors all come from a human donor in good health (CMV status not recorded). Some clones in this sample may be carry-over from other donors' samples.

This clonotype occurred many times. This chain connects TRBV7-3 to TRBJ2-5, with D possibly TRBD2 on 6 matching bases. CDR3 length equals 13 residues. CDR1 SGHTA and CDR2 FQGTGA come from the germline V gene. The V and J ends lost 6 bases and 3 bases respectively, with 11 bases between them. CDR3 amino acids: CASRRDQKETQYF. DNA of the CDR3: TGTGCCAGCAGGCGGGACCAGAAAGAGACCCAGTACTTC. Drawing the rest from reference TRBV7-3 and TRBJ2-5, the complete variable domain is GAGVSQTPSNKVTEKGKYVELRCDPISGHTALYWYRQSLGQGPEFLIYFQGTGAADDSGLPNDRFFAVRPEGSVSTLKIQRTERGDSAVYLCASRRDQKETQYFGPGTRLLVL.

Many counts were recorded for this clonotype. The V call is TRBV6-1, the J call TRBJ2-1; 8 bases are a match to TRBD1. This CDR3 has 16 amino acids. Germline V gene sequence: CDR1 MNHNS, CDR2 SASEGT. The CDR3 bases are TGTGCTTCGGCCAGGGGGCCCATAGACCCCTACAATGAGCAGTTCTTC. Its protein product is CASARGPIDPYNEQFF.

The V and J genes are TRBV9 and TRBJ2-1; D unclear. Trimming cost V 0 bases and J 3 bases, with 4 bases left between them. CDR3 length: 13 amino acids. The V gene's germline CDR1 is SGDLS and CDR2 YYNGEE. CDR3 in amino acids: CASSVGIYNEQFF. The CDR3 nucleotides are TGTGCCAGCAGCGTAGGCATCTACAATGAGCAGTTCTTC.

This clonotype has ten or more counts. The chain employs TRBV7-3 and TRBJ2-3; D is undetermined. The V end lost 5 bases, the J end lost 3 bases, and 9 bases lay between the germline ends. In germline, CDR1 is SGHTA, CDR2 FQGTGA. The CDR3 extends over 13 amino acids. CDR3 in amino acids: CASSPHGTDTQYF. The CDR3 bases are TGTGCCAGCAGCCCCCACGGGACAGATACGCAGTATTTT.

This clonotype showed up many times. The rearrangement joins TRBV5-6 to TRBJ2-5; the match to TRBD1 covers 9 bases. The CDR3 runs to 15 residues. Germline lookup yields CDR1 SGHDT and CDR2 YYEEEE. The junction had 5 bases not matched to a gene; V was cut back by 4 bases and J by 1 base. In DNA, the CDR3 is TGTGCCAGCAGCATAGGACAGGGGCGCCAAGAGACCCAGTACTTC. Protein product: CASSIGQGRQETQYF.

CDR3 nucleotides: TGCAGTGCTGGGTCCGACAGGGGGATGGAAAAACTGTTTTTT. It encodes CSAGSDRGMEKLFF. The V and J genes are TRBV20-1 and TRBJ1-4; 9 bases match TRBD1. The length of the CDR3 is 14 residues. V was pared by 5 bases and J by 8 bases, with 9 bases of the junction left unmatched. Germline assignment: CDR1 DFQATT and CDR2 SNEGSKA (reference sequence).

This clonotype occurred many times. V usage is TRBV19 and J usage is TRBJ1-5; 11 bases map to TRBD1. Per germline, CDR1 LNHDA and CDR2 SQIVND (reference sequence). The V segment lost 10 bases and the J segment 7 bases; nucleotides outside the gene matches: 9. The length of the CDR3 is 14 residues. CDR3 sequence (DNA): TGTGCCACCGATCCGGACAGGGGGCAACAGCCCCAGCATTTT. This encodes CATDPDRGQQPQHF.

This clonotype was observed a handful of times. The rearrangement joins TRBV28 to TRBJ2-7, with D tentatively TRBD1 (6 bases). Germline lookup yields CDR1 MDHEN and CDR2 SYDVKM. V lost 1 base, J lost 3 bases, and 19 bases lay in between. This CDR3 has 17 residues. The CDR3 DNA reads TGTGCCAGCAGTTTATTCCTTGACCGGGACATTGTCTACGAGCAGTACTTC. It specifies CASSLFLDRDIVYEQYF.

This clonotype was detected ten times or more. The gene calls are TRBV2 and TRBJ2-3, with 9 bases identical to TRBD2. The CDR3 runs 15 residues. The V gene's germline CDR1 is SNHLY and CDR2 FYNNEI. The trim removed 6 bases at V and 4 bases at J, leaving 8 bases unmatched. CDR3 loop: CASRDLAGKADTQYF. The CDR3 bases are TGTGCCAGCAGGGACCTAGCGGGGAAGGCAGATACGCAGTATTTT.

The rearrangement links TRBV3-1 to TRBJ1-2, with 10 bases that match TRBD1. The J segment lost 4 bases and the V segment lost 4 bases, leaving 9 bases of the junction unmatched. Germline CDR1 is LGHDT and CDR2 is YNNKEL (reference sequence). This CDR3 spans 16 amino acids. The chain's CDR3 is CASSLLRDRGPYGYTF. Here the CDR3 DNA reads TGTGCCAGCAGCCTCCTCCGGGACAGGGGACCCTATGGCTACACCTTC.

This clonotype came up many times. This chain uses TRBV28 with TRBJ2-5; D is perhaps TRBD1 or TRBD2 (5 bases each). The germline CDR1 and CDR2 sequences are MDHEN and SYDVKM. This CDR3 comprises 14 residues. The germline V and J ends were trimmed by 10 bases and 0 bases, with 15 bases remaining between them. The CDR3 loop reads CATEGRVHQETQYF. The CDR3 DNA reads as TGTGCCACCGAGGGGAGAGTACACCAAGAGACCCAGTACTTC.

This clonotype was detected ten times or more. The chain couples TRBV7-8 to TRBJ2-1, with TRBD2 identical over 7 bases. Germline V lookup: CDR1 SGHVS, CDR2 FQNEAQ. The CDR3 extends over 16 amino acids. J was trimmed by 4 bases and V by 3 bases; bases with no gene match: 9. CDR3 amino acids: CASSLPPWREYNEQFF. In DNA, the CDR3 is TGTGCCAGCAGCTTGCCCCCTTGGCGGGAGTACAATGAGCAGTTCTTC.

A few counts support this clonotype. V usage is TRBV6-6 and J usage is TRBJ1-1; maybe TRBD1 (6 bases). Germline lookup yields CDR1 MNHNY and CDR2 SVGAGI (reference sequence). Trimming pared 7 bases from V and 1 base from J, leaving 10 bases between. The CDR3 length is 13 residues. The CDR3 reads CASNTGKNTEAFF. In nucleotides, the CDR3 is TGTGCCAGCAATACAGGGAAGAACACTGAAGCTTTCTTT.

This clonotype was seen many times. This sequence joins TRBV7-3 and TRBJ2-3, with D tentatively TRBD2 (6 bases). Trimming shortened V by 5 bases and J by 10 bases, and 19 bases separated the two germline ends. Germline V lookup: CDR1 SGHTA, CDR2 FQGTGA. This CDR3 has 14 residues. DNA of the CDR3: TGTGCCAGCAGCGTATGGGGTAATCCGGGGGCGCAGTATTTT. It translates to CASSVWGNPGAQYF.

This chain uses TRBV2 with TRBJ1-1; TRBD1 matches at 7 bases. Unmatched junction bases numbered 9, after V lost 4 bases and J lost 1 base. The CDR3 is 16 residues long. The V gene's germline CDR1 is SNHLY and CDR2 FYNNEI. This chain's CDR3 is CASSGAAPGGNTEAFF. The CDR3 coding sequence is TGTGCCAGCAGTGGGGCGGCACCAGGGGGGAACACTGAAGCTTTCTTT.

This clonotype was seen ten or more times. This chain connects TRBV5-1 to TRBJ2-3, with 9 bases that match TRBD2. CDR1 and CDR2 from the germline V gene are SGHRS and YFSETQ. V lost 2 bases, J lost 6 bases, and 13 bases stayed unmatched. The CDR3 loop spans 17 amino acids. This CDR3 is CASSLKTAGGPTDTQYF. Written as DNA, the CDR3 is TGCGCCAGCAGCTTAAAGACTGCGGGGGGGCCAACGGATACGCAGTATTTT.

In nucleotides, the CDR3 is TGTGCCAGCTCCCAGCGGGAGACCTACGAGCAGTACTTC. Protein: CASSQRETYEQYF. This sequence joins TRBV18 and TRBJ2-7, with TRBD2 matching over 8 bases. The length of the CDR3 is 13 residues. The V and J ends lost 6 bases and 2 bases, in that order; junction bases with no gene match: 3. Germline CDR1 is KGHSH and CDR2 is LQKENI.

This clonotype was recorded at least ten times. The chain has TRBV10-3 and TRBJ2-3; D might be TRBD1 (7 bases). This CDR3 spans 14 amino acids. Looked up from germline, CDR1 is ENHRY and CDR2 is SYGVKD. V was shortened by 10 bases and J by 2 bases, with 16 bases between the two germline ends. CDR3 loop: CATNRGGDTDTQYF. In DNA, the CDR3 is TGTGCCACCAACAGGGGCGGGGACACAGATACGCAGTATTTT.

Notes on this clonotype: A much larger clone differs from this one at a single base, so this may be a read error. The chain couples TRBV9 to TRBJ2-3; D is unclear. V was cut by 3 bases and J by 2 bases, with 4 bases left in between. The germline V gene has CDR1 SGDLS and CDR2 YYNGEE. The CDR3 length is 12 residues. This chain's CDR3 is CASSENTDTQYF. In DNA form, the CDR3 reads TGTGCCAGCAGCGAAAACACAGATACGCAGTATTTT.

This clonotype was seen a few times. The V and J genes are TRBV6-1 and TRBJ2-6; D unresolved. In germline, CDR1 is MNHNS, CDR2 SASEGT. The CDR3 has 14 amino acids. Trimming took 6 bases from V and 1 from J, leaving 7 bases between them. In DNA, the CDR3 is TGTGCCAGCAGAGCAGTATCTGGGGCCAACGTCCTGACTTTC. Encoded protein: CASRAVSGANVLTF.

This clonotype was picked up many times. This chain uses TRBV7-2 with TRBJ1-6; no definite D call. Germline CDR1 SGHTA, CDR2 FQGNSA. The CDR3 consists of 19 residues. The V and J ends lost 5 bases and 5 bases respectively, with 25 bases between them. The CDR3 sequence is CASSRRGKDPWFDNSPLHF. For the CDR3, the DNA is TGTGCCAGCAGCCGTCGAGGGAAGGACCCTTGGTTTGATAATTCACCCCTCCACTTT.

This clonotype was recorded at least ten times. This sequence joins TRBV7-2 and TRBJ1-5, with D possibly being TRBD1 (6 bases). Deletions cut 5 bases from V and 7 bases from J, with 15 bases between. CDR1 and CDR2 from the germline V gene are SGHTA and FQGNSA. CDR3 length: 14 amino acids. The CDR3 sequence: CASSPRGGGQPQHF. In nucleotides, the CDR3 is TGTGCCAGCAGCCCCCGCGGGGGGGGCCAGCCCCAGCATTTT.

V and J are TRBV7-6 and TRBJ2-5, with 7 nucleotides matching TRBD1. The CDR3 loop spans 16 amino acids. The trim removed 5 bases at V and 2 bases at J, leaving 11 bases unmatched. The germline V gene has CDR1 SGHVS and CDR2 FNYEAQ. This CDR3 is CASSRRTGRTQETQYF. The CDR3, as DNA: TGTGCCAGCAGCCGAAGGACAGGCAGGACTCAAGAGACCCAGTACTTC.

This clonotype was seen a handful of times. The chain recombines TRBV6-6 with TRBJ2-7; D is possibly TRBD1 or TRBD2 (5 bases each). The CDR3 runs 18 residues. Germline V lookup: CDR1 MNHNY, CDR2 SVGAGI (reference sequence). V lost 2 bases to trimming and J lost 3 bases, with 23 bases between them. The CDR3 DNA follows: TGTGCCAGCAGTTACAGGGGAGTGGGGAGAACCCCGGACTACGAGCAGTACTTC. Protein sequence: CASSYRGVGRTPDYEQYF.

Many counts were recorded for this clonotype. The chain couples TRBV12-5 to TRBJ2-2; 9 bases line up with TRBD1. The germline V gene encodes CDR1 LGHNT and CDR2 FRNRAP. The V segment lost 4 bases and the J segment 5 bases; nucleotides outside the gene matches: 5. The CDR3 totals 15 residues. As DNA, the CDR3 is TGTGCTAGTGGTTGGGGACAGGGAATAACCGGGGAGCTGTTTTTT. Its protein product is CASGWGQGITGELFF.